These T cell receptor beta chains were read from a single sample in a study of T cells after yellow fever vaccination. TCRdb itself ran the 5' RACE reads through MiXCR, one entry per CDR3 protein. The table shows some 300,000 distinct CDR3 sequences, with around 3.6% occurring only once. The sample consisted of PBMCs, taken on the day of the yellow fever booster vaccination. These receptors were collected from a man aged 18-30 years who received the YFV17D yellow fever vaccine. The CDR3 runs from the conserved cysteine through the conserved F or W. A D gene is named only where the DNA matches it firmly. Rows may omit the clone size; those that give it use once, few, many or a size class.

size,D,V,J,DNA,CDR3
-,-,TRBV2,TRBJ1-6,TGTGCCAGCAGTGTCGACGGCGGTAATTCACCCCTCCACTTT,CASSVDGGNSPLHF
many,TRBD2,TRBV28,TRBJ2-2,TGTGCCAGCACGGGACTAGCGGAGAACACCGGGGAGCTGTTTTTT,CASTGLAENTGELFF
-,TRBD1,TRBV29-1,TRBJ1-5,TGCAGCGTAAGCGGACAGGGTACAGGGAGCAATCAGCCCCAGCATTTT,CSVSGQGTGSNQPQHF
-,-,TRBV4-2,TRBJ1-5,TGTGCCAGCAGCCAAGGGTGGAATAGCAATCAGCCCCAGCATTTT,CASSQGWNSNQPQHF
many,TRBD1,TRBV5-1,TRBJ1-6,TGCGCCAGCAGCCAGGAGGCAGGGGGCTATTATTCACCCCTCCACTTT,CASSQEAGGYYSPLHF
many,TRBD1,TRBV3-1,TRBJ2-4,TGTGCCAGCAGCCAAGATATTAACAGGGGGGACATTCAGTACTTC,CASSQDINRGDIQYF
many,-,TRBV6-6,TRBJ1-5,TGTGCCAGCAGTTACTCGTTGGGGGCTAACCAGCCCCAGCATTTT,CASSYSLGANQPQHF
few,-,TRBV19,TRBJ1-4,TGTGCCAGTAGCGCCGGACCCCGCCATCAACTGTTTTTT,CASSAGPRHQLFF
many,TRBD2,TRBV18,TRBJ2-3,TGTGCCAGCTCACCACCGCTAGCGGGGGGTCCTCATACGCAGTATTTT,CASSPPLAGGPHTQYF
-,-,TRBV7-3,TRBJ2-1,TGTGCCAGCAGCTTATACCGGGAATCCTACAATGAGCAGTTCTTC,CASSLYRESYNEQFF
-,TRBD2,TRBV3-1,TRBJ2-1,TGTGCCAGCAGCCAAGACCCGGGACTAGCGGTAATCTTC,CASSQDPGLAVIF
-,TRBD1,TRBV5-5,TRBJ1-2,TGTGCCAGCAGCCTGGGACAGGGGGCAAGTGGCTACACCTTC,CASSLGQGASGYTF
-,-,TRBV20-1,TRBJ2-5,TGCAGTGCTAGAGAACGCCGGGGCCAAGAGACCCAGTACTTC,CSARERRGQETQYF
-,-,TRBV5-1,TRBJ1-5,TGCGCCAGCAGCGTGGGGACCGCGGGTAATCAGCCCCAGCATTTT,CASSVGTAGNQPQHF
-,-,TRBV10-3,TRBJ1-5,TGTGCCATCAGTGCGGACCTGATCAGCAATCAGCCCCAGCATTTT,CAISADLISNQPQHF
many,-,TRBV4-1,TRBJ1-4,TGCGCCAGCAGCCAAGCGGGACCTCCCAATGAAAAACTGTTTTTT,CASSQAGPPNEKLFF
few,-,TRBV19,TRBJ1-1,TGTGCCAGTAGTATAGGCTCGGGGGACACTGAAGCTTTCTTT,CASSIGSGDTEAFF
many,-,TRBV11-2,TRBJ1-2,TGTGCCAGCAGCTTAGAGACCCTATTCTTCCCGGGCTACACCTTC,CASSLETLFFPGYTF
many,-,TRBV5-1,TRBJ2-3,TGCGCCAGCACCAGCGAGGGTGATACGCAGTATTTT,CASTSEGDTQYF
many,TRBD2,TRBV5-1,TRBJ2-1,TGCGCCAGCAGAAGCGGGGGGCTCAATGAGCAGTTCTTC,CASRSGGLNEQFF
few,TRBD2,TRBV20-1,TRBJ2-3,TGCAGTGCTAGAGAACTAGCGGGGGGGCAAATGGGGCAGTATTTT,CSARELAGGQMGQYF
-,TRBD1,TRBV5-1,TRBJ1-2,TGCGCCAGCAGCTGGGGACAGAGTTATGGCTACACCTTC,CASSWGQSYGYTF
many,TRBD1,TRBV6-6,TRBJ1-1,TGTGCCAGCAGTTGGACAGGTGAAGCTTTCTTT,CASSWTGEAFF
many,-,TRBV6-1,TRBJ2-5,TGTGCCAGCAGTGAAGGCGGGGAGACCCAGTACTTC,CASSEGGETQYF
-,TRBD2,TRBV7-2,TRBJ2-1,TGTGCCAGCAGCTCCGGACTAGCGAAGTACAATGAGCAGTTCTTC,CASSSGLAKYNEQFF
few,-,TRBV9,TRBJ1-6,TGTGCCAGCAGCGTGACAGGCTGGAGTTCACCCCTCCACTTT,CASSVTGWSSPLHF
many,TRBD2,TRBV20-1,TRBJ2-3,TGCAGTGCTAGGAGCCCTAGCGGGGGGCGACGCCGCACAGATACGCAGTATTTT,CSARSPSGGRRRTDTQYF
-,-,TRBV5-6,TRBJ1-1,TGTGCCAGCAGCAAGGACAGAGCGAACACTGAAGCTTTCTTT,CASSKDRANTEAFF
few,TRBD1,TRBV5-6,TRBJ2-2,TGTGCCAGCAGCTTGCGCCGGGACAGTTCCGCCGGGGAGCTGTTTTTT,CASSLRRDSSAGELFF
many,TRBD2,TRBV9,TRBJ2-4,TGTGCCAGCAGCCCATCGGGGGGGAACATTCAGTACTTC,CASSPSGGNIQYF
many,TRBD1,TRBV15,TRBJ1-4,TGTGCCACCAGCAATCGCCAAGGACAGGGAGCAAAACTGTTTTTT,CATSNRQGQGAKLFF
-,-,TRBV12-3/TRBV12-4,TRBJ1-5,TGTGCCAGTCGGGCAGGCCCCAATCAGCCCCAGCATTTT,CASRAGPNQPQHF
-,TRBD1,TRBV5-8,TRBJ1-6,TGTGCCAGCAGCTTGGCCGGACAGGTTAATTCACCCCTCCACTTT,CASSLAGQVNSPLHF
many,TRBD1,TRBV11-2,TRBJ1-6,TGTGCCAGCAGCTTACAGGGGGCCTCACCCCTCCACTTT,CASSLQGASPLHF
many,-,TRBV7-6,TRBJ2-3,TGTGCCAGCAGCGCTGGCCCCGTGAGCACAGATACGCAGTATTTT,CASSAGPVSTDTQYF
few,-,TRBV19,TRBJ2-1,TGTGCCAGTAGTGAAACAGGGAAATTACCCTACAATGAGCAGTTCTTC,CASSETGKLPYNEQFF
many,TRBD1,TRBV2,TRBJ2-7,TGTGCCAGCAGTGACAGGGGGCACGTCGAGCAGTACTTC,CASSDRGHVEQYF
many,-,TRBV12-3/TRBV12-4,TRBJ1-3,TGTGCCAGCAGCGAAGGACAGAGAAACACCATATATTTT,CASSEGQRNTIYF
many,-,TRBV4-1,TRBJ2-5,TGCGCCAGCAGCCAAGATCCCCTGATACAAGAGACCCAGTACTTC,CASSQDPLIQETQYF
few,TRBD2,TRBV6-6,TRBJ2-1,TGTGCCAGCAAGGAAGATCTAGCGGGGGGGCACGGTGAGCAGTTCTTC,CASKEDLAGGHGEQFF
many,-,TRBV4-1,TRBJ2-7,TGCGCCAGCAGCCAAGTTTCAGGACAGATCTACGAGCAGTACTTC,CASSQVSGQIYEQYF
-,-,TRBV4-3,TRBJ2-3,TGCGCCAGCAGCCAAGTGGAGGGGAGGCCGCAGTATTTT,CASSQVEGRPQYF
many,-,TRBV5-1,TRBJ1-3,TGCGCCAGCAGCTTCGGACCGTTGAGCTCTGGAAACACCATATATTTT,CASSFGPLSSGNTIYF
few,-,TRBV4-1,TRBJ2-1,TGCGCCAGCAGCCTATTTTACCGGGACTACAATGAGCAGTTCTTC,CASSLFYRDYNEQFF
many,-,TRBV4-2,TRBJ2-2,TGTGCCAGCAGCCAAGAGGGGGGGGCCTACCCCGGGGAGCTGTTTTTT,CASSQEGGAYPGELFF
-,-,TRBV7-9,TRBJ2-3,TGTGCCAGCAGCAGGGTAAATACGCAGTATTTT,CASSRVNTQYF
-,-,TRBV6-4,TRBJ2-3,TGTGCCAGCGCGACAGGATTTAGCACAGATACGCAGTATTTT,CASATGFSTDTQYF
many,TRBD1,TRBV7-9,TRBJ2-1,TGTGCCAGCAGCCGGCTAACAGGGGGACCAGGTGAGCAGTTCTTC,CASSRLTGGPGEQFF
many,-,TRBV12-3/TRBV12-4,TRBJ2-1,TGTGCCAGCACCTACCCCCCAAATGAGCAGTTCTTC,CASTYPPNEQFF
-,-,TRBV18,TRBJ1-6,TGTGCCAGCTCACCAGACACATTTTCCTATAATTCACCCCTCCACTTT,CASSPDTFSYNSPLHF
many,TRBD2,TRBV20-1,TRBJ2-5,TGCAGTGCTAGATTGGGGGGGGAAGAGACCCAGTACTTC,CSARLGGEETQYF
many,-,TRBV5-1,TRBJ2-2,TGCGCCACCAACAGGGACCCCGGGGAGCTGTTTTTT,CATNRDPGELFF
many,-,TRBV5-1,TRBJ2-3,TGCGCCAGCAGCCTAATTGACGGCACAGATACGCAGTATTTT,CASSLIDGTDTQYF
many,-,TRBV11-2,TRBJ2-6,TGTGCCAGCAGCCGAGACATCTCTGGGGCCAACGTCCTGACTTTC,CASSRDISGANVLTF
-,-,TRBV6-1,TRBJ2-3,TGTGCCACTACCCAGAGGGACCTAGGAGATACGCAGTATTTT,CATTQRDLGDTQYF